The source of this T cell receptor beta chain is a study of cytomegalovirus exposure and HLA in healthy donors. With 8 bases removed from V and 5 bases from J, the gap between germline ends came to 22 bases. This CDR3 region has 16 residues. Germline values: CDR1 LNHDA, CDR2 SQIVND (reference sequence). Note on this clone: Its antigen is not known.

Whole-study results and caveats: Looking again later, the authors saw that most CMV-associated TCR beta chains seemed HLA-restricted.

With 60 Vbeta and 13 Jbeta primers, the PCR was carried out. Assay used: immunoSEQ multiplex PCR; TCRdb lists only in-frame clones, some missing. Among 100,000 to 150,000 clones, 70% to 80% were seen once, and the ten largest hold 2%. Donors had nominal health at sampling but likely had unrecorded immune exposures. The V gene is TRBV19, the J gene TRBJ1-5; D is unclear. This receptor was identified in a man younger than 30 in good health and CMV-seronegative. Sample: PBMCs. The CDR3 region is CASSRFGEGKDQPQHF. Here the CDR3 DNA reads TGTGCCAGTTCCCGATTCGGGGAGGGTAAGGATCAGCCCCAGCATTTT. Supplemented by reference TRBV19 and TRBJ1-5, the full variable domain reads DGGITQSPKYLFRKEGQNVTLSCEQNLNHDAMYWYRQDPGQGLRLIYYSQIVNDFQKGDIAEGYSVSREKKESFPLTVTSAQKNPTAFYLCASSRFGEGKDQPQHFGDGTRLSIL.